This passage covers 22 T cell receptor beta chains from one sample sequenced in a study of shared clonotypes between healthy human individuals (dated by TCRdb to 2020 to 2022). Libraries were prepared through the immunoSEQ multiplex PCR assay. In TCRdb, the immuneACCESS table is reduced to in-frame sequences with V and J assigned. These tables do not hold every clone; where another copy was compared, an unresolved V gene accounts for under half, and the others remain unexplained. The sample contains 450,000 to 600,000 clones, around 80% of them found a single time. The top ten hold roughly 12% of the sample. What was sequenced was PBMCs. These receptors originate from a middle-aged woman in good health. Some clones in this sample may be carry-over from other donors' samples.

The J gene is TRBJ2-1, the V gene TRBV18; tentatively, D is TRBD1 (5 bases). V was trimmed by 3 bases and J by 4 bases, leaving 19 bases between them. CDR3 length: 17 residues. CDR1 KGHSH and CDR2 LQKENI come from the germline V gene. The CDR3 spells CASSPIGTGMGYNEQFF. The CDR3, as DNA: TGTGCCAGCTCACCCATCGGAACAGGTATGGGGTACAATGAGCAGTTCTTC.

This clone is a singleton in its sample. The chain has TRBV7-3 and TRBJ2-5; either TRBD1 or TRBD2 may fit D (5 bases each). The germline V gene has CDR1 SGHTA and CDR2 FQGTGA. V lost 0 bases to trimming and J lost 2 bases, with 10 bases between them. The CDR3 runs 15 residues. In DNA, the CDR3 is TGTGCCAGCAGCTTAACGGGGGTAGCACAAGAGACCCAGTACTTC. Its protein is CASSLTGVAQETQYF.

The J gene is TRBJ2-2, the V gene TRBV28; 7 nucleotides agree with TRBD2. CDR1 and CDR2 (germline): MDHEN, SYDVKM. Germline trimming cut 3 bases from V and 6 bases from J; bases unmatched to any gene: 7. This CDR3 is built from 15 residues. CDR3 in DNA: TGTGCCAGCAGTTTCCTACGGGAGGCGTCCGGGGAGCTGTTTTTT. This codes for CASSFLREASGELFF.

This clone appeared once. The CDR3 protein is CASTGLSADTQYF. The DNA of the CDR3 is TGTGCCTCGACAGGGTTGAGCGCAGATACGCAGTATTTT. The chain employs TRBV30 and TRBJ2-3; 7 bases match TRBD1. Germline CDR1 is GTSNPN and CDR2 is SVGIG (reference sequence). The CDR3 has 13 amino acids. With V trimmed by 7 bases and J by 4 bases, 8 bases remained unmatched. The full variable domain, rest sourced from reference TRBV30 and TRBJ2-3, is SQTIHQWPATLVQPVGSPLSLECTVEGTSNPNLYWYRQAAGRGLQLLFYSVGIGQISSEVPQNLSASRPQDRQFILSSKKLLLSDSGFYLCASTGLSADTQYFGPGTRLTVL.

The rearrangement uses TRBV18 and TRBJ2-1; 14 bases align to TRBD2. Germline CDR1 and CDR2: KGHSH and LQKENI. Germline trimming cut 0 bases from V and 7 bases from J; bases unmatched to any gene: 5. This CDR3 comprises 17 residues. The CDR3 nucleotides are TGTGCCAGCTCACCACCGGGGACTAGCGGGAGACAAAATGAGCAGTTCTTC. Translating gives CASSPPGTSGRQNEQFF.

The gene calls are TRBV15 and TRBJ2-5; 7 nucleotides line up with TRBD2. Germline CDR1 reads LNHNV; CDR2 reads YYDKDF (reference sequence). The V and J ends lost 0 bases and 4 bases, in that order; junction bases with no gene match: 5. The CDR3 spans 15 residues. The CDR3 bases are TGTGCCACCAGCAGAGATCGGGCGGGAGCAGAGACCCAGTACTTC. Protein sequence: CATSRDRAGAETQYF.

CDR3 sequence: CASSLEGFTEAFF. The CDR3, as DNA: TGTGCCAGCAGCTTGGAAGGATTCACTGAAGCTTTCTTT. V is TRBV5-4 and J is TRBJ1-1; D gene ambiguous. CDR3 length: 13 amino acids. Trimming cost V 0 bases and J 4 bases, with 7 bases left between them. Germline V gene lookup returns CDR1 SGHNT and CDR2 YYREEE (reference sequence).

J is TRBJ2-1 and V is TRBV5-1, with TRBD2 matching 12 bases. This CDR3 comprises 20 residues. J was trimmed by 10 bases and V by 0 bases; bases with no gene match: 20. CDR1 SGHRS and CDR2 YFSETQ come from the germline V gene. CDR3 DNA sequence: TGCGCCAGCAGCTTGGCCGCACTAGCGGGAGGTGGGGGCATTAGCTCGGAGCAGTTCTTC. Its protein is CASSLAALAGGGGISSEQFF.

The chain combines TRBV9 with TRBJ2-2; D remains ambiguous. With 2 bases removed from V and 7 bases from J, the gap between germline ends came to 6 bases. The CDR3 runs to 12 residues. Germline CDR1 is SGDLS and CDR2 is YYNGEE. The CDR3 sequence is CASSVQYGELFF. The CDR3 DNA reads as TGTGCCAGCAGCGTTCAGTACGGGGAGCTGTTTTTT. Full variable domain (missing parts from reference TRBV9 and TRBJ2-2): DSGVTQTPKHLITATGQRVTLRCSPRSGDLSVYWYQQSLDQGLQFLIQYYNGEERAKGNILERFSAQQFPDLHSELNLSSLELGDSALYFCASSVQYGELFFGEGSRLTVL.

This rearrangement joins TRBV5-4 to TRBJ2-5; 9 nucleotides agree with TRBD2. Trimming cost V 3 bases and J 6 bases; bases outside gene matches: 6. CDR1 is SGHNT, CDR2 YYREEE, per germline (reference sequence). The CDR3 has 14 residues. The CDR3 region has the DNA TGTGCCAGCAGCTCCGGGACTAGCCTAAAGACCCAGTACTTC. Translation: CASSSGTSLKTQYF.

This chain joins TRBV7-2 and TRBJ1-2, with a possible D match to TRBD1 (6 bases). The CDR3 sequence is 13 residues long. The V gene lost 5 bases and the J gene lost 8 bases, with 15 bases spanning the gap. CDR1 and CDR2 (germline): SGHTA, FQGNSA. The CDR3 sequence is CASSPLGARGYTF. In nucleotides, the CDR3 is TGTGCCAGCAGCCCCTTGGGGGCCCGGGGCTACACCTTC.

V and J are TRBV4-1 and TRBJ2-7; TRBD2 agrees at 11 bases. With V trimmed by 4 bases and J by 3 bases, 5 bases remained unmatched. From germline, CDR1 is MGHRA and CDR2 YSYEKL. The CDR3 loop spans 15 amino acids. The CDR3 DNA reads as TGCGCCAGCAGCCTTACTGGACTAGCGGGCTACGAGCAGTACTTC. Translated, it gives CASSLTGLAGYEQYF.

This chain uses TRBV11-3 with TRBJ2-5; D gene uncertain. The CDR3 consists of 12 residues. Trimming shortened V by 0 bases and J by 4 bases, and 3 bases separated the two germline ends. Germline lookup yields CDR1 SGHNT and CDR2 YENEEA. The CDR3 DNA reads TGTGCCAGCAGCTTAGATTTAGAGACCCAGTACTTC. It translates to CASSLDLETQYF. Full variable domain (rest looked up from reference TRBV11-3 and TRBJ2-5): EAGVVQSPRYKIIEKKQPVAFWCNPISGHNTLYWYLQNLGQGPELLIRYENEEAVDDSQLPKDRFSAERLKGVDSTLKIQPAELGDSAVYLCASSLDLETQYFGPGTRLLVL.

The chain carries TRBV7-9 and TRBJ2-1; 7 bases are a match to TRBD1. The junction had 16 bases not matched to a gene; V was cut back by 4 bases and J by 1 base. The CDR3 is made up of 19 amino acids. The germline V gene has CDR1 SEHNR and CDR2 FQNEAQ (reference sequence). CDR3: CASSSPLTFTGDSYNEQFF. The CDR3 nucleotides read TGTGCCAGCAGCTCCCCCTTAACCTTTACAGGGGATTCCTACAATGAGCAGTTCTTC.

In regard to this clone: A much larger clone sits a single nucleotide away, making a read error possible. This sample also contains other DNA sequences that code for the same CDR3. The chain recombines TRBV2 with TRBJ2-5; no clear D. This CDR3 spans 14 amino acids. The germline V and J ends were trimmed by 2 bases and 0 bases, with 7 bases remaining between them. Per the germline V gene, CDR1 is SNHLY and CDR2 is FYNNEI. The CDR3 nucleotides read TGTGCCAGCAGTGAATTGACCAACCAAGAGACCCAGTACTTC. Protein product: CASSELTNQETQYF.

The V call is TRBV14, the J call TRBJ2-2; 10 nucleotides align to TRBD2. Trimming removed 6 bases from V and 2 bases from J; junction bases left unmatched: 9. The CDR3 is 17 amino acids. Germline-derived CDR1 and CDR2 are SGHDN and FVKESK. For the CDR3, the DNA is TGTGCCAGCAGTAAACTAGCGGGATTTATCAACACCGGGGAGCTGTTTTTT. Translated: CASSKLAGFINTGELFF.

The chain couples TRBV4-1 to TRBJ2-1; TRBD2 aligns across 11 bases. The CDR3 has 15 residues. With V trimmed by 4 bases and J by 6 bases, 5 bases remained unmatched. Germline lookup yields CDR1 MGHRA and CDR2 YSYEKL. The CDR3 coding sequence is TGCGCCAGCAGCCCAATGGGACTAGCGGTCAATGAGCAGTTCTTC. Translated, it gives CASSPMGLAVNEQFF.

This clone was picked up many times. This CDR3 reads CALDRASGNTIYF. CDR3 nucleotide sequence: TGTGCCTTAGACAGGGCCTCTGGAAACACCATATATTTT. The chain joins TRBV30 to TRBJ1-3; 7 bases line up with TRBD1. J lost 0 bases, V lost 7 bases, and 3 bases had no gene match. CDR3 length equals 13 residues. CDR1 GTSNPN and CDR2 SVGIG come from the germline V gene (reference sequence).

The chain joins TRBV18 to TRBJ1-1; a possible D gene is TRBD1 (6 bases). This CDR3 has 14 residues. The V and J ends lost 3 bases and 3 bases respectively, with 11 bases between them. Per germline, CDR1 KGHSH and CDR2 LQKENI. CDR3 loop: CASSPTGKDTEAFF. DNA for the CDR3: TGTGCCAGCTCACCCACAGGGAAGGACACTGAAGCTTTCTTT. Supplemented by reference TRBV18 and TRBJ1-1, the full variable domain reads NAGVMQNPRHLVRRRGQEARLRCSPMKGHSHVYWYRQLPEEGLKFMVYLQKENIIDESGMPKERFSAEFPKEGPSILRIQQVVRGDSAAYFCASSPTGKDTEAFFGQGTRLTVV.

This clone was seen a single time. This chain joins TRBV7-9 and TRBJ2-7; TRBD2 agrees at 8 bases. CDR1 SEHNR and CDR2 FQNEAQ come from the germline V gene (reference sequence). With V trimmed by 0 bases and J by 0 bases, 4 bases remained unmatched. CDR3 length: 16 amino acids. The CDR3, as DNA: TGTGCCAGCAGCTTAGCCTTTAGCGGGGACTCCTACGAGCAGTACTTC. This sequence encodes CASSLAFSGDSYEQYF.

V and J are TRBV7-2 and TRBJ2-6; D gene uncertain. The germline V gene encodes CDR1 SGHTA and CDR2 FQGNSA. V was pared by 1 base and J by 0 bases, with 13 bases between. The CDR3 contains 18 residues. Here the CDR3 reads CASSLDVGQPSGANVLTF. CDR3 coding DNA: TGTGCCAGCAGCTTAGATGTGGGCCAGCCCTCTGGGGCCAACGTCCTGACTTTC.

The V call is TRBV28, the J call TRBJ2-1; TRBD2 agrees at 9 bases. Germline CDR1 and CDR2: MDHEN and SYDVKM. The CDR3 loop spans 15 amino acids. V lost 2 bases, J lost 2 bases, and 1 base stayed unmatched. CDR3 loop: CASSLAGGAYNEQFF. The CDR3 nucleotides are TGTGCCAGCAGTTTAGCGGGAGGGGCCTACAATGAGCAGTTCTTC.